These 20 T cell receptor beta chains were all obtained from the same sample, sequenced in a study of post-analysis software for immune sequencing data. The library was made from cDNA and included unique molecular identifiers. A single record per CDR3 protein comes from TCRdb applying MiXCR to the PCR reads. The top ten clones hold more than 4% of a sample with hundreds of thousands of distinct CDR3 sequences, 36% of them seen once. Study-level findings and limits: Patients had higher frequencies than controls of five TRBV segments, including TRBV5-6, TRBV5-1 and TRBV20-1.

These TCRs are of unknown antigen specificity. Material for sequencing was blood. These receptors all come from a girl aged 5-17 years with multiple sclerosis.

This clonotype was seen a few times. The CDR3 coding sequence is TGCGCCAGCAGCTCACTCCCGGGACTAGCGGGAGCCCCCGGGGAGCTGTTTTTT. Amino acids: CASSSLPGLAGAPGELFF. The chain is built from TRBV5-1 and TRBJ2-2; 14 nucleotides line up with TRBD2. The CDR3 extends over 18 amino acids. Trimming at V came to 3 bases and at J to 6 bases, leaving 10 bases not matched to a gene. CDR1 is SGHRS, CDR2 YFSETQ, per germline.

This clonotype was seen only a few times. CDR3 loop: CASSHDRIATNEKLFF. DNA for the CDR3: TGTGCCAGCTCACACGACAGAATAGCAACTAATGAAAAACTGTTTTTT. The chain recombines TRBV18 with TRBJ1-4, with a weak D call TRBD1 (5 bases). The CDR3 consists of 16 residues. The germline V and J ends were trimmed by 4 bases and 0 bases, with 12 bases remaining between them. In germline, CDR1 is KGHSH, CDR2 LQKENI.

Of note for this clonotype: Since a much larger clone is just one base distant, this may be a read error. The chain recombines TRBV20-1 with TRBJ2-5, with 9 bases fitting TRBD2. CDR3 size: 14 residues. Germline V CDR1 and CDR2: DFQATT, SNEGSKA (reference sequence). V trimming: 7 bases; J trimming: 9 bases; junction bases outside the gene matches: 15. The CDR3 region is CSVTGTSRTRAQYF. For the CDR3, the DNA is TGCAGTGTTACCGGGACTAGCAGGACTAGGGCCCAGTACTTC.

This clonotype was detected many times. The CDR3 coding sequence is TGTGCCAGCAGCTTAACGACAGACAACTATGGCTACACCTTC. As protein: CASSLTTDNYGYTF. The J gene is TRBJ1-2, the V gene TRBV7-9; a weak D match, TRBD1 (5 bases). The CDR3 is made up of 14 amino acids. CDR1 SEHNR and CDR2 FQNEAQ come from the germline V gene (reference sequence). V lost 2 bases, J lost 2 bases, and 9 bases lay in between.

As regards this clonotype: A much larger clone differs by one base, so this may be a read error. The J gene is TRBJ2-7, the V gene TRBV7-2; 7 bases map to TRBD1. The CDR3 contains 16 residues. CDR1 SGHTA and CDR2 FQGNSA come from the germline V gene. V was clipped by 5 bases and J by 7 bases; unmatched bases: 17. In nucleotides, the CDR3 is TGTGCCAGCAGCATCTGGACAGGTCCTTCCTACAATGAGCAGTACTTC. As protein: CASSIWTGPSYNEQYF.

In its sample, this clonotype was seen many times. DNA of the CDR3: TGTGCCAGCAGTTTAGCAGGGATTAACTATGGCTACACCTTC. Amino acids: CASSLAGINYGYTF. This chain uses TRBV27 with TRBJ1-2; possibly TRBD1 for D (5 bases). V lost 2 bases, J lost 1 base, and 8 bases lay in between. The CDR3 extends over 14 amino acids. Per the germline V gene, CDR1 is MNHEY and CDR2 is SMNVEV (reference sequence).

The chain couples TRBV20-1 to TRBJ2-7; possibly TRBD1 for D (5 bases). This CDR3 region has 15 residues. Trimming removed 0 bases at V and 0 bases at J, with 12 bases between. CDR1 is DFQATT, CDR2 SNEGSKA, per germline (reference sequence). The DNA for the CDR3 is TGCAGTGCTAGAGATGCTCAGGGTACCTCCTACGAGCAGTACTTC. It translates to CSARDAQGTSYEQYF.

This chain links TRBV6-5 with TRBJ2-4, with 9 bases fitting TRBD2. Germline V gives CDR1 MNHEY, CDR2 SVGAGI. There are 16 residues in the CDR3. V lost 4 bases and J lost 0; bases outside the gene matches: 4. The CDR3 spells CASSWGSGGAKNIQYF. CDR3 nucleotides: TGTGCCAGCAGTTGGGGTAGCGGGGGAGCCAAAAACATTCAGTACTTC.

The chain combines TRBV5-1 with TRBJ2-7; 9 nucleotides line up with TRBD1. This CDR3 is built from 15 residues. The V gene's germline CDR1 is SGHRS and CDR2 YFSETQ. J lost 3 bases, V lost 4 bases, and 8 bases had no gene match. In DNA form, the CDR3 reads TGCGCCAGCAGCCCGCTTGGGGACAGGGACTACGAGCAGTACTTC. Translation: CASSPLGDRDYEQYF.

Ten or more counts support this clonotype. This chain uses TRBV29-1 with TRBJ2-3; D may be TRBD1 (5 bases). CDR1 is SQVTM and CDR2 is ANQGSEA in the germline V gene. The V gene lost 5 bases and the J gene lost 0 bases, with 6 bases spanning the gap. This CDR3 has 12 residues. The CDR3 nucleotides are TGCAGCGTTAGACAGAGCACAGATACGCAGTATTTT. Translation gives CSVRQSTDTQYF.

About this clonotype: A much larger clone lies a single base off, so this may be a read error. The CDR3, as DNA: TGTGCCACCAGTGACCACAGGGCATACGAAGAGACCCAGTACTTC. It encodes CATSDHRAYEETQYF. The chain has TRBV24-1 and TRBJ2-5, with D possibly being TRBD1 (6 bases). The V and J ends lost 4 bases and 3 bases respectively, with 14 bases between them. The V gene's germline CDR1 is KGHDR and CDR2 SFDVKD. CDR3 size: 15 residues.

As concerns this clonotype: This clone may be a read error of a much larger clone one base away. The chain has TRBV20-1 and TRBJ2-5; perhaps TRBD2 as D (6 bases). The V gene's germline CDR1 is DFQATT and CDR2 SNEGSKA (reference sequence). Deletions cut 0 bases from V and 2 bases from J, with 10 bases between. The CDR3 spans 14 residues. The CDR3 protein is CSAREGTPQETQYF. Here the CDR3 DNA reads TGCAGTGCTAGAGAGGGGACTCCTCAAGAGACCCAGTACTTC.

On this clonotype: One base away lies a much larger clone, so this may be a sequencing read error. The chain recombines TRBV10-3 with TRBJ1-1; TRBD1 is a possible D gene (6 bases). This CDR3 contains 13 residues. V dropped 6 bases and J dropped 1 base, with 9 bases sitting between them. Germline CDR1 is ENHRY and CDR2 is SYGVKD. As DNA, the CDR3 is TGTGCCATCAGCGAGGACAGGAACACTGAAGCTTTCTTT. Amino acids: CAISEDRNTEAFF.

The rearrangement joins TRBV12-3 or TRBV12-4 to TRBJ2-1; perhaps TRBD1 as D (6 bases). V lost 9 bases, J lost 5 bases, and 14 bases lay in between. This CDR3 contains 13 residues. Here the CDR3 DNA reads TGTGCCAGTTGCCCGGACAGTAACAATGAGCAGTTCTTC. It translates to CASCPDSNNEQFF.

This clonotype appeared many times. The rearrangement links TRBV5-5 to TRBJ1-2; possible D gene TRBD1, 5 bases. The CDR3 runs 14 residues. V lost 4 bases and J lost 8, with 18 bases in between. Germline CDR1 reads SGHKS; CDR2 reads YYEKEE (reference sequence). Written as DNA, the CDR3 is TGTGCCAGCAGCACCGGGGCCCCCCTGGCGGGCTACACCTTC. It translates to CASSTGAPLAGYTF.

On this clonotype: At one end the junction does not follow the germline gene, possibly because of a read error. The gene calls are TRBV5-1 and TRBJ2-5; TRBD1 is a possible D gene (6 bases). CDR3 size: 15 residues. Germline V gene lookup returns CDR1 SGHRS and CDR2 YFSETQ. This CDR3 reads CASSAYRDVQESQYF. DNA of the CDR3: TGCGCCAGCAGCGCCTACAGGGATGTACAAGAGTCCCAGTACTTC.

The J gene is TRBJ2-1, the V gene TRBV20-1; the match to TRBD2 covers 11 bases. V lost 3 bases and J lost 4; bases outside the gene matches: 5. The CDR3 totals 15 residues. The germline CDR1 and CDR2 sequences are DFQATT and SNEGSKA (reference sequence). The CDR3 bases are TGCAGTGCTAGCCCCGGGACTAGCGGTTACAATGAGCAGTTCTTC. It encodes CSASPGTSGYNEQFF.

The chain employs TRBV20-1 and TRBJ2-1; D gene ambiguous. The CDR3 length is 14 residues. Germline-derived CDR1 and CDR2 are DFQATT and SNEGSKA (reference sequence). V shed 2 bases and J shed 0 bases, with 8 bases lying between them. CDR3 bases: TGCAGTGCTAGACCCCCTTCCTCCTACAATGAGCAGTTCTTC. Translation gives CSARPPSSYNEQFF.

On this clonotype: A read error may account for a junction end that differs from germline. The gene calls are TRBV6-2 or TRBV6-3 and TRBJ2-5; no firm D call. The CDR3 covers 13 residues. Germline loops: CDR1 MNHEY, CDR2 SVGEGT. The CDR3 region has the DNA TGTGCCAGCAGTGACGGTAACCAAGAGACCCAATACTTC. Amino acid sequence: CASSDGNQETQYF.

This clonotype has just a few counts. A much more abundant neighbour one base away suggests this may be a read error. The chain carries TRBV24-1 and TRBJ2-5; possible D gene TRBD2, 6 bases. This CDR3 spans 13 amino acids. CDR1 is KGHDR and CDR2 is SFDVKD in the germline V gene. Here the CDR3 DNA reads TGTGCCACCAGTGATTTCTGGGAGGAGATCCAGTACTTC. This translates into CATSDFWEEIQYF.